Listed below are T cell receptor beta chains from one sample, sequenced in a study of T cells in Graves' hyperthyroidism and ophthalmopathy. TCRdb redid the calling of the multiplex PCR reads with MiXCR, one entry per CDR3 protein. The sample includes about 600,000 distinct CDR3 sequences, over 12% of them seen just once. Sequencing input: blood. These receptors all come from a woman aged 18-29 years with Graves' ophthalmopathy. Each CDR3 is given with its conserved first and last residue. The D gene is left open where the match is weak. Clone size, where shown, is once, few, many, or a class for clones that have expanded.

>many|TRBD2|TRBJ2-1|TRBV2
TGTGCCAGCAGTGATGAGGTAGCGGGCTCCCGTGGGGAGCAGTTCTTC
CASSDEVAGSRGEQFF
>.|.|TRBJ1-1|TRBV6-2/TRBV6-3
TGTGCCAGCAGTTACTTTAAGGACACTGAAGCTCTCTTT
CASSYFKDTEALF
>many|.|TRBJ2-7|TRBV6-1
TGTGCCAGCAGCGGGCGGCCTCTGGGGGACGAGCAGTACTTC
CASSGRPLGDEQYF
>.|TRBD2|TRBJ2-5|TRBV7-6
TGTGCCAGCAGCTTAACTAGCGGGAGTTTGGAGACCCAGTACTTC
CASSLTSGSLETQYF
>few|.|TRBJ1-4|TRBV5-1
TGCGCCAGCAGCTCAAGCACAACTAATGAAAAACTGTTTTTT
CASSSSTTNEKLFF
>many|TRBD1|TRBJ2-4|TRBV7-2
TGTGCCAGCACCGCTAGGACAGGGCTAGTCAAAAACATTCAGTACTTC
CASTARTGLVKNIQYF
>many|TRBD2|TRBJ2-7|TRBV7-2
TGTGCCAGCAGAATGGGGGGGAGTGCCCACGAGCAGTACTTC
CASRMGGSAHEQYF
>few|.|TRBJ1-1|TRBV5-5
TGTGCCAGCAGCTTGTACCAGCTGAACACTGAAGCTTTCTTT
CASSLYQLNTEAFF
>many|TRBD2|TRBJ2-1|TRBV12-3/TRBV12-4
TGTGCCAGCAGTTTAGCGAAAGCGGGAATTACTAGTGAGCAGTTCTTC
CASSLAKAGITSEQFF
>many|TRBD2|TRBJ2-7|TRBV7-8
TGTGCCAGCAGCTTATCCACTAGCGGGAGGGCCTACGAGCAGTACTTC
CASSLSTSGRAYEQYF
>many|.|TRBJ1-1|TRBV20-1
TGCAGTGCTAGAGGGGGAGGGGGAAGGAACACTGAAGCTTTCTTT
CSARGGGGRNTEAFF
>many|TRBD1|TRBJ2-4|TRBV5-7
TGTGCCAGCAGCGACGGGACAGGCCTAGCCAAAAACATTCAGTACTTC
CASSDGTGLAKNIQYF
>few|.|TRBJ1-1|TRBV4-3
TGCGCCAGCAGCCATCCGGCGGTAGCTGAAGCTTTCTTT
CASSHPAVAEAFF
>few|.|TRBJ1-5|TRBV27
TGTGCCAGCAGTTTAAGGGCAGGAGGCAATCAGCCCCAGCATTTT
CASSLRAGGNQPQHF
>many|.|TRBJ2-7|TRBV11-2
TGTGCCAGCAGCTTAACCCCAGGCAGCCTCTACGAGCAGTACTTC
CASSLTPGSLYEQYF
>many|.|TRBJ1-1|TRBV18
TGTGCCAGCTCACCAGGCCGGGACACTGAAGCTTTCTTT
CASSPGRDTEAFF
>few|.|TRBJ2-1|TRBV5-1
TGCGCCAGCTTCGGAGGGAGTGGTTACAATGAGCAGTTCTTC
CASFGGSGYNEQFF
>many|.|TRBJ2-7|TRBV6-1
TGTGCCAGCAGTTACGGTGACAACTCCTACGAGCAGTACTTC
CASSYGDNSYEQYF
>few|.|TRBJ1-5|TRBV12-3/TRBV12-4
TGTGCCAGCAGTTTACAGGGACGCGGCAATCAGCCCCAGCATTTT
CASSLQGRGNQPQHF